These T cell receptor beta chains were read from a single sample in a study of T cell responses to AZD1222 COVID-19 vaccine. Measured with immunoSEQ multiplex PCR; TCRdb has only the in-frame clones, and not every one. The table shows 100,000 to 150,000 clones, with roughly nine tenths occurring only once. Sequenced here: peripheral blood, sampled on day 0 of AZD1222 vaccination. Receptors originate from an adult in good health. CDR3s include the opening cysteine and the closing phenylalanine or tryptophan. D genes are given only for firm matches. The size field is filled for only some rows; it gives once, few, many or a size class.

D,V,size,J,CDR3,DNA
.,TRBV25-1,.,TRBJ2-7,CASSEYFGGETSYEQYF,TGTGCCAGCAGTGAATATTTTGGCGGGGAGACCTCCTACGAGCAGTACTTC
.,TRBV5-1,.,TRBJ1-1,CASSYGPENTEAFF,TGCGCCAGCAGCTACGGACCCGAAAACACTGAAGCTTTCTTT
.,TRBV19,.,TRBJ2-6,CASTAQGGSGANVLTF,TGTGCCAGTACCGCCCAGGGGGGGAGTGGGGCCAACGTCCTGACTTTC
.,TRBV12-5,.,TRBJ1-5,CASGHPETCYCNQPQHF,TGTGCTAGTGGCCACCCGGAAACCTGCTATTGCAATCAGCCCCAGCATTTT
.,TRBV7-6,few,TRBJ2-1,CASSPTRGLTLTYNEQFF,TGTGCCAGCAGCCCCACTCGGGGGCTTACTTTAACCTACAATGAGCAGTTCTTC
.,TRBV3-1/TRBV3-2,.,TRBJ1-2,CASSQAENYGYTF,TGTGCCAGCAGCCAAGCAGAAAACTATGGCTACACCTTC
.,TRBV10-3,.,TRBJ2-5,CAISDTRGGWETQYF,TGTGCCATCAGTGATACGAGGGGGGGTTGGGAGACCCAGTACTTC
.,TRBV19,once,TRBJ1-2,CASSIALEVVSYGYTF,TGTGCCAGTAGTATAGCGCTGGAGGTAGTCTCCTATGGCTACACCTTC
.,TRBV5-5,.,TRBJ1-6,CASSPWQERSSPLHF,TGTGCCAGCAGCCCCTGGCAGGAAAGGAGTTCACCCCTCCACTTT
.,TRBV19,few,TRBJ1-4,CASSISEGESATNEKLFF,TGTGCCAGTAGTATATCAGAGGGCGAATCTGCAACTAATGAAAAACTGTTTTTT
.,TRBV6-5,.,TRBJ1-6,CASRPGHPSGPLHF,TGTGCCAGCAGACCGGGACACCCAAGTGGACCCCTCCACTTT
.,TRBV2,.,TRBJ2-5,CASKTLQIQETQYF,TGTGCCAGCAAGACGTTACAGATACAAGAGACCCAGTACTTC
.,TRBV19,.,TRBJ2-7,CASSISSSYEQYF,TGTGCCAGTAGTATTTCCAGCTCCTACGAGCAGTACTTC
.,TRBV7-2,.,TRBJ1-3,CASSLEGVSGNTIYF,TGTGCCAGCAGCTTAGAAGGAGTCTCTGGAAACACCATATATTTT
.,TRBV19,.,TRBJ1-2,CASSIDQGTRYGYTF,TGTGCCAGTAGTATAGATCAAGGGACACGCTATGGCTACACCTTC
.,TRBV29-1,.,TRBJ2-2,CSVFVGGTGELFF,TGCAGCGTTTTTGTAGGAGGCACCGGGGAGCTGTTTTTT
.,TRBV11-1,.,TRBJ1-1,CASSFLAVRNTEAFF,TGTGCCAGCAGCTTTCTTGCAGTTAGGAACACTGAAGCTTTCTTT
.,TRBV2,few,TRBJ1-5,CASSSSAGFNQPQHF,TGTGCCAGCAGTTCCTCGGCAGGGTTCAATCAGCCCCAGCATTTT
.,TRBV24-1,.,TRBJ1-3,CATSDGTESGNTIYF,TGTGCCACCAGTGATGGGACGGAGTCTGGAAACACCATATATTTT
.,TRBV27,.,TRBJ2-2,CASKQGGAGELFF,TGTGCCAGCAAACAGGGAGGTGCCGGGGAGCTGTTTTTT
.,TRBV5-1,.,TRBJ2-7,CASRTGQGKGEQYF,TGCGCCAGCAGAACAGGGCAGGGTAAGGGCGAGCAGTACTTC
TRBD1,TRBV3-1/TRBV3-2,.,TRBJ1-4,CASSLDRGLTNEKLFF,TGTGCCAGCAGCCTCGACAGGGGGCTAACTAATGAAAAACTGTTTTTT
.,TRBV6-5,.,TRBJ1-5,CASRGRGNQPQHF,TGTGCCAGCAGAGGACGGGGCAATCAGCCCCAGCATTTT
TRBD1,TRBV5-4,once,TRBJ1-3,CASIDRRQGTGNTIYF,TGTGCCAGCATAGATAGACGACAGGGGACGGGAAACACCATATATTTT
TRBD2,TRBV28,.,TRBJ2-5,CASSFVNAGGRTQYF,TGTGCCAGCAGTTTCGTCAACGCGGGGGGTCGGACCCAGTACTTC